The TCR beta chain under discussion was sequenced for a study of blood T cell repertoires in COVID-19. Sequencing was performed with immunoSEQ multiplex PCR; in TCRdb, only in-frame clones are kept and a portion is missing. The table includes around 310,000 clones, about 87% detected once. Enrollees, about 18 to 89 years old, lived in 24 US areas. Cohort 3 recovered donors had two negative PCRs, clearance, or symptom resolution. The material sequenced was PBMCs or T cells enriched from blood (not recorded which). This sequence originates from a man aged 25 to 40 who had recovered from COVID-19.

The CDR3 DNA follows: TGTGCCAGCGGCGAGGCTATGAACACTGAAGCTTTCTTT. As protein: CASGEAMNTEAFF. The chain employs TRBV7-9 and TRBJ1-1; D unclear. The V end was cut by 8 bases, the J end by 0 bases, with 10 bases between. Germline values: CDR1 SEHNR, CDR2 FQNEAQ (reference sequence). The CDR3 extends over 13 amino acids.